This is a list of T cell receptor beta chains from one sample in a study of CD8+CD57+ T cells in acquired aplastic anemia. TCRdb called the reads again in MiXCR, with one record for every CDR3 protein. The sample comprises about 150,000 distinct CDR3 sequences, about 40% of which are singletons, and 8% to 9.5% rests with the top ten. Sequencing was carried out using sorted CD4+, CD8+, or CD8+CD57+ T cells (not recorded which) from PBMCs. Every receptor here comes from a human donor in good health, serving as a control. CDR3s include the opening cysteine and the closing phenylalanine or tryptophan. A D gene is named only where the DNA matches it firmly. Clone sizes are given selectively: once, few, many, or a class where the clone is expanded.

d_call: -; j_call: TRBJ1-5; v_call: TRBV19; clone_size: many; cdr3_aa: CASSKLGQPQHF; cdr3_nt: TGTGCCAGTAGTAAACTGGGACAGCCCCAGCATTTT
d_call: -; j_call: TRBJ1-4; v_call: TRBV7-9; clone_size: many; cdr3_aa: CASSQSPTEVGEKLFF; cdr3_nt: TGTGCCAGCAGCCAATCCCCGACAGAAGTAGGAGAAAAACTGTTTTTT
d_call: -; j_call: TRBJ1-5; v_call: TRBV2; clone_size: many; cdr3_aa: CASSAGSRRSNQPQHF; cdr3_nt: TGTGCCAGCAGTGCGGGCTCAAGGAGGAGCAATCAGCCCCAGCATTTT
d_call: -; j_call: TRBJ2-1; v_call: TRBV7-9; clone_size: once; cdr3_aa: CASSLPSNEQFF; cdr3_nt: TGTGCCAGCAGCTTACCTTCCAATGAGCAGTTCTTC
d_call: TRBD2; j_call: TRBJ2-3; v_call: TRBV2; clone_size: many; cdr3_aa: CASSDLLATDTQYF; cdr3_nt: TGTGCCAGCAGCGACCTACTAGCGACGGATACGCAGTATTTT
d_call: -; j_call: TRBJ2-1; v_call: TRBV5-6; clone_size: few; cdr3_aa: CASQPPWARDNEQFF; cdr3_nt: TGTGCCAGTCAGCCCCCCTGGGCTCGGGACAATGAGCAGTTCTTC
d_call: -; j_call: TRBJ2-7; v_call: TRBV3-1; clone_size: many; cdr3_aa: CASSLGMSLNSYEQYF; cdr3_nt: TGTGCCAGCAGCCTAGGAATGTCACTCAACTCCTACGAGCAGTACTTC
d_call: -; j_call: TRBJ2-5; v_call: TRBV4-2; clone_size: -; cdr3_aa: CASSRGPTRGETQYF; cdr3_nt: TGTGCCAGCAGCCGGGGCCCAACTAGGGGGGAGACCCAGTACTTC
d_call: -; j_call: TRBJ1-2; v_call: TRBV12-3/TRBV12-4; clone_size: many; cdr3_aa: CASRRSGDVGGYTF; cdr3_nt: TGTGCCAGCAGACGATCCGGGGACGTCGGAGGCTACACCTTC
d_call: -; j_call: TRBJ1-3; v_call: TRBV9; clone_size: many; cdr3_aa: CASSTSTGGNTIYF; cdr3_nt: TGTGCCAGCAGCACCTCGACAGGAGGAAACACCATATATTTT
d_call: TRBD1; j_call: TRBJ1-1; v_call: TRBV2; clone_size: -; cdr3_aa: CARSGGQGRHTEAFF; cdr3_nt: TGTGCCCGCAGTGGGGGACAGGGCCGTCACACTGAAGCTTTCTTT
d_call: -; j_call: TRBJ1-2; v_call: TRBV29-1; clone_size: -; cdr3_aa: CSAITSGGTGVRYTF; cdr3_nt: TGCAGCGCCATAACTAGCGGGGGGACCGGGGTTCGCTACACCTTC
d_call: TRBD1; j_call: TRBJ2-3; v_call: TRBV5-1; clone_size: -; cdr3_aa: CASSGGQGQDTQYF; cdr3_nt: TGCGCCAGCAGCGGGGGACAGGGCCAAGATACGCAGTATTTT
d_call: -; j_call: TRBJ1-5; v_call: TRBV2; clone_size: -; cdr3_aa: CASSGVVDDQPQHF; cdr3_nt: TGTGCCAGCAGTGGGGTGGTTGACGATCAGCCCCAGCATTTT
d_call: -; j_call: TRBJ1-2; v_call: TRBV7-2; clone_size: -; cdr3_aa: CASSTDGYGYTF; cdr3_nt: TGTGCCAGCAGCACGGACGGCTATGGCTACACCTTC
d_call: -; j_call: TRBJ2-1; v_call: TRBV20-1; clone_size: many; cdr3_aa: CSASGTSYNEQFF; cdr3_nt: TGCAGTGCTAGCGGGACCTCCTACAATGAGCAGTTCTTC
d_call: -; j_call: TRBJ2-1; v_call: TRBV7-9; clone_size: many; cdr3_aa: CASTPGLYNEQFF; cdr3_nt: TGTGCCAGCACCCCGGGACTCTACAATGAGCAGTTCTTC
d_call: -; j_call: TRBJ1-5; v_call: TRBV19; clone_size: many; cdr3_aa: CASSRGSQQPQHF; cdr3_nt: TGTGCCAGTAGTCGGGGATCTCAGCAGCCCCAGCATTTT
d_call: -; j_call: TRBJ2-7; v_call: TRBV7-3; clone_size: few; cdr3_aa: CASGYPYEQYF; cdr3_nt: TGTGCCAGCGGCTACCCCTACGAGCAGTACTTC
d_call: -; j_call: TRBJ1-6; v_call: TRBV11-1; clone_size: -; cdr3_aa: CASSLWGPSSYNSPLHF; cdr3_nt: TGTGCCAGCAGCTTATGGGGGCCCAGCTCCTATAATTCACCCCTCCACTTT
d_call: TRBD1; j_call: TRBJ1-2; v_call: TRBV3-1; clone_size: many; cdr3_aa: CASSRTQGANGYTF; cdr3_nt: TGTGCCAGCAGCCGGACACAGGGGGCCAATGGCTACACCTTC
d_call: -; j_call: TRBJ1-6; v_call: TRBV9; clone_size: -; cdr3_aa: CASSGSTPLHF; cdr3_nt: TGTGCCAGCAGTGGAAGTACACCCCTCCACTTT
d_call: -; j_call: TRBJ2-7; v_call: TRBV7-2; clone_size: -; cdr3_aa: CASSLVGQGSYEQYF; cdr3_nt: TGTGCCAGCAGCTTAGTCGGGCAGGGCTCCTACGAGCAGTACTTC
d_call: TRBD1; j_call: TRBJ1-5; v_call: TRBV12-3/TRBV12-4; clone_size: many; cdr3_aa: CASSPQGGVPQHF; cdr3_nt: TGTGCCAGCAGTCCCCAGGGGGGAGTACCCCAGCATTTT
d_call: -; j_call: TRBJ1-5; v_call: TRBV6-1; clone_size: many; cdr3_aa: CASSQGRESNQPQHF; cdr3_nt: TGTGCCAGCAGTCAGGGACGGGAGAGCAATCAGCCCCAGCATTTT
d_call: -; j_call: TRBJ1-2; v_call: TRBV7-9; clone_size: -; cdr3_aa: CASTGEYGYTF; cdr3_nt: TGTGCCAGCACCGGAGAGTATGGCTACACCTTC
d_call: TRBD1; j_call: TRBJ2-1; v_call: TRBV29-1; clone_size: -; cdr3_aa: CSVESTRGRGYEQFF; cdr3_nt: TGCAGCGTTGAAAGCACTAGGGGGCGAGGCTATGAGCAGTTCTTC
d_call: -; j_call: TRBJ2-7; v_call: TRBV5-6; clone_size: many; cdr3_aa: CASSLADQVGQYF; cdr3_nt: TGTGCCAGCAGCTTGGCCGATCAGGTCGGGCAGTACTTC
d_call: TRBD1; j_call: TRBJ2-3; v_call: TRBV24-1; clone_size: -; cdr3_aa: CATSETGDRGIADTQYF; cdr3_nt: TGTGCCACCAGTGAAACCGGGGACAGGGGTATCGCAGATACGCAGTATTTT
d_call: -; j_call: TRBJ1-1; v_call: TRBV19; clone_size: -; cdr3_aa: CASSGSQTTEAFF; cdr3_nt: TGTGCCAGTAGTGGCTCCCAGACAACTGAAGCTTTCTTT
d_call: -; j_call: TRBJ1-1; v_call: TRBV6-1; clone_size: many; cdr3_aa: CASTRNGAGEAFF; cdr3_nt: TGTGCCAGCACTAGGAATGGGGCTGGTGAAGCTTTCTTT
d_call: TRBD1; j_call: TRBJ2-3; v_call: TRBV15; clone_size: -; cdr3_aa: CATSKTDRGSSTDTQYF; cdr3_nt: TGTGCCACCAGCAAAACCGACAGGGGATCTAGCACAGATACGCAGTATTTT
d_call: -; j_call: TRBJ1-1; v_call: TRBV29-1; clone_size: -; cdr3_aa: CSANRALSNTEAFF; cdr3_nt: TGCAGCGCAAACAGGGCACTTTCGAACACTGAAGCTTTCTTT
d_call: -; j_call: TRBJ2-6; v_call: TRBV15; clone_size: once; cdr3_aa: CATSRRGTGPGAKVLTF; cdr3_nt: TGTGCCACCAGCAGACGGGGAACGGGTCCTGGGGCCAAGGTCCTGACTTTC
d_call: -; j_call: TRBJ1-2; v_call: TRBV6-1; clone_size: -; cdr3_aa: CASRGRGNYGYTF; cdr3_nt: TGTGCCAGCAGGGGCAGGGGTAACTATGGCTACACCTTC
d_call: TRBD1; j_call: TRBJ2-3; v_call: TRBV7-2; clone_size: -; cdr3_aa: CASSLDRADTQYF; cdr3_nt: TGTGCCAGCAGTCTCGACAGGGCCGATACGCAGTATTTT
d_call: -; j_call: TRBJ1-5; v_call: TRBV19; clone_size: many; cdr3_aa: CASSIMPGHYSNQPQHF; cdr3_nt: TGTGCCAGTAGTATAATGCCAGGTCATTATAGCAATCAGCCCCAGCATTTT
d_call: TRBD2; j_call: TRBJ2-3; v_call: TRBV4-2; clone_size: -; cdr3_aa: CASSYVLAGTATDTQYF; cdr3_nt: TGTGCCAGCAGTTATGTGCTAGCGGGGACAGCCACAGATACGCAGTATTTT
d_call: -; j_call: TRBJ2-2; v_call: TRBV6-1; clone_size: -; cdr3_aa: CASSELRGSGTGELFF; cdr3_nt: TGTGCCAGCAGTGAATTACGAGGTTCAGGGACCGGGGAGCTGTTTTTT
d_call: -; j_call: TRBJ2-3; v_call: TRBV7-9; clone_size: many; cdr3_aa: CASSPGRGRTFSTDTQYF; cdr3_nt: TGTGCCAGCAGCCCAGGGCGGGGGCGGACCTTTAGCACAGATACGCAGTATTTT
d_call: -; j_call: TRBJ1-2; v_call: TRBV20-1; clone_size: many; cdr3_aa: CSARDPLTVGYTF; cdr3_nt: TGCAGTGCTAGAGATCCCCTAACTGTGGGCTACACCTTC
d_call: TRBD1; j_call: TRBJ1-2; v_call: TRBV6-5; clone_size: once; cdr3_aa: CASRYRGTYGYTF; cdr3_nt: TGTGCCAGCAGGTACAGGGGTACCTATGGCTACACCTTC
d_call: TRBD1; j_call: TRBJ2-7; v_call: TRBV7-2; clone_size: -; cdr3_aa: CASRIDRGYEQYF; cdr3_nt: TGTGCCAGCAGAATTGACAGGGGTTACGAGCAGTACTTC
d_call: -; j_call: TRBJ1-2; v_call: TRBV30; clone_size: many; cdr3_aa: CAWSRVWGYTF; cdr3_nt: TGTGCCTGGAGCAGGGTTTGGGGCTACACCTTC
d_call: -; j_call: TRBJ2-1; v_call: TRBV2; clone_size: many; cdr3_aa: CARGPYNEQFF; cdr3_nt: TGTGCCAGGGGACCCTACAATGAGCAGTTCTTC
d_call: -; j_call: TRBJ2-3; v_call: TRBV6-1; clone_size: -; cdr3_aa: CASSPSWRISTDTQYF; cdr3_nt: TGTGCCAGCAGCCCCAGCTGGAGGATTAGCACAGATACGCAGTATTTT
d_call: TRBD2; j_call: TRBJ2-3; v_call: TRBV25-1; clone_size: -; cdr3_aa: CASSSGTTTDTQYF; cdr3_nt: TGTGCCAGCAGCTCTGGGACTACCACAGATACGCAGTATTTT
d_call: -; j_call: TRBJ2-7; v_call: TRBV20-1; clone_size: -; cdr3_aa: CSAEGGRIYEQYF; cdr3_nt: TGCAGTGCCGAGGGGGGCCGGATCTACGAGCAGTACTTC
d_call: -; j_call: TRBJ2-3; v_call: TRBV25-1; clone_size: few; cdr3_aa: CVSSEFGGARTDTQYF; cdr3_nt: TGTGTCAGCAGTGAATTCGGGGGTGCGCGCACAGATACGCAGTATTTT
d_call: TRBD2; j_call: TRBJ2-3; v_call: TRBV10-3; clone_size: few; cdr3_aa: CAISPLAGGPGTDTQYF; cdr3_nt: TGTGCCATCAGTCCACTAGCGGGAGGGCCGGGCACAGATACGCAGTATTTT